The 31 T cell receptor beta chains below all came from one sample that was sequenced in a study of T cell repertoires in cytomegalovirus infection. Their antigens are not known. TCRdb reprocessed the reads via MiXCR and lists one record per CDR3 protein. The data hold around 570,000 distinct CDR3 sequences, with almost 40% observed a single time. The source material was cultured PBMCs, sampled from culture after CMV antigen stimulation. The receptors were sampled from a human donor in good health (CMV status not recorded). Some clones in this sample may be carry-over from other donors' samples.

The V call is TRBV6-5, the J call TRBJ2-5; D is perhaps TRBD1 or TRBD2 (5 bases each). The germline V gene encodes CDR1 MNHEY and CDR2 SVGAGI. CDR3 size: 14 residues. Trimming removed 8 bases from V and 6 bases from J, with 19 bases in between. For the CDR3, the DNA is TGTGCCAGCGGGCCGGGACCCACCCCCCAGACCCAGTACTTC. Translating gives CASGPGPTPQTQYF.

This clonotype came up a few times. The rearrangement links TRBV12-3 or TRBV12-4 to TRBJ1-2; D might be TRBD1 (5 bases). The CDR3 extends over 13 amino acids. The ends were cut back, 4 bases at V and 7 bases at J, with 13 bases in the middle. This chain's CDR3 is CASSSAGRGGYTF. The CDR3 region has the DNA TGTGCCAGCAGTTCTGCAGGGCGGGGTGGCTACACCTTC.

In its sample, this clonotype was seen a few times. This rearrangement joins TRBV10-3 to TRBJ1-1; TRBD1 is a possible D gene (6 bases). Trimming took 0 bases from V and 8 from J, leaving 16 bases between them. CDR1 and CDR2 from the germline V gene are ENHRY and SYGVKD. The CDR3 has 15 amino acids. This CDR3 reads CAISESRPVGGEAFF. The DNA of the CDR3 is TGTGCCATCAGTGAGTCGAGACCCGTTGGGGGCGAAGCTTTCTTT.

This clonotype is a singleton in its sample. The chain employs TRBV2 and TRBJ2-5, with 8 bases that match TRBD1. CDR1 and CDR2 from the germline V gene are SNHLY and FYNNEI. V was clipped by 0 bases and J by 3 bases; unmatched bases: 3. The CDR3 totals 15 residues. The CDR3 protein is CASSEARQGKETQYF. CDR3 sequence (DNA): TGTGCCAGCAGTGAAGCGCGACAGGGGAAAGAGACCCAGTACTTC.

The chain links TRBV7-2 to TRBJ2-4; D perhaps matches TRBD1 (5 bases). The CDR3 loop spans 12 amino acids. Between the trimmed V and J ends, which lost 8 bases and 7 bases, there was a span of 12 bases. The germline V gene has CDR1 SGHTA and CDR2 FQGNSA. The CDR3 loop is CASSGLGNIQYF. The DNA of the CDR3 is TGTGCCAGCTCAGGGCTTGGGAACATTCAGTACTTC. Supplemented by reference TRBV7-2 and TRBJ2-4, the full variable domain reads GAGVSQSPSNKVTEKGKDVELRCDPISGHTALYWYRQSLGQGLEFLIYFQGNSAPDKSGLPSDRFSAERTGGSVSTLTIQRTQQEDSAVYLCASSGLGNIQYFGAGTRLSVL.

This clonotype turned up a few times. V usage is TRBV12-3 or TRBV12-4 and J usage is TRBJ2-3, with 8 bases matching TRBD2. The CDR3 is made up of 15 amino acids. J lost 3 bases, V lost 3 bases, and 5 bases had no gene match. The CDR3 coding sequence is TGTGCCAGCAGTTTTGGAGCGGGGGCGACAGATACGCAGTATTTT. Protein: CASSFGAGATDTQYF.

V is TRBV15 and J is TRBJ1-3; tentatively, D is TRBD1 (6 bases). This CDR3 is built from 15 residues. CDR1 is LNHNV and CDR2 is YYDKDF in the germline V gene (reference sequence). V was trimmed by 1 base and J by 8 bases, leaving 15 bases between them. The DNA of the CDR3 is TGTGCCACCAGCAGAGCACAGGGACCTGGGGACACCATATATTTT. It specifies CATSRAQGPGDTIYF.

As for this clonotype: The CDR3 end shows no conserved phenylalanine or tryptophan, and so a read error is likely. This rearrangement joins TRBV4-1 to TRBJ1-2; 9 bases agree with TRBD1. This CDR3 has 15 amino acids. CDR1 and CDR2 (germline): MGHRA, YSYEKL. V shed 3 bases, J shed 4 bases, and the junction held 6 bases outside the gene matches. The CDR3 DNA is TGCGCCAGCAGCCAGCCGGGACAGGGCGTCTATGGCTACACCATC. Encoded protein: CASSQPGQGVYGYTI.

The table lists this clonotype with a few counts. The chain is built from TRBV12-3 or TRBV12-4 and TRBJ2-7; D is perhaps TRBD1 (5 bases). Trimming pared 5 bases from V and 6 bases from J, leaving 14 bases between. This CDR3 region has 13 residues. CDR3 protein: CASSPRAQGEQYF. The CDR3, as DNA: TGTGCCAGCAGTCCTAGGGCCCAGGGCGAGCAGTACTTC.

The DNA of the CDR3 is TGTGCCAGCAGCGGAGGGTATCTCCAGCCCCAGCATTTT. Its translation: CASSGGYLQPQHF. The chain recombines TRBV12-3 or TRBV12-4 with TRBJ1-5; no definite D call. CDR3 size: 13 residues. V dropped 6 bases and J dropped 7 bases, with 13 bases sitting between them.

This sequence joins TRBV7-8 and TRBJ2-1; TRBD2 is a possible D gene (6 bases). Trimming removed 5 bases from V and 9 bases from J, with 14 bases in between. CDR3 length equals 13 residues. Germline CDR1 reads SGHVS; CDR2 reads FQNEAQ. The CDR3 DNA reads TGTGCCAGCAGCAACCGGGACTCCAGTGAGCAGTTCTTC. Translated: CASSNRDSSEQFF.

This clonotype was detected only a few times. This chain links TRBV20-1 with TRBJ2-1; 7 bases map to TRBD2. Germline CDR1 reads DFQATT; CDR2 reads SNEGSKA (reference sequence). J gave up 7 bases and V 5 bases, and 8 bases lay outside the gene matches. The CDR3 spans 13 residues. The CDR3 DNA follows: TGCAGTGCTGTACCAGGACTAGTGAATGAGCAGTTCTTC. Amino acid sequence: CSAVPGLVNEQFF.

This clonotype was detected only once. The chain combines TRBV7-3 with TRBJ2-1; TRBD1 agrees at 8 bases. From germline, CDR1 is SGHTA and CDR2 FQGTGA. The CDR3 spans 12 residues. J was trimmed by 10 bases and V by 5 bases; bases with no gene match: 4. CDR3 nucleotides: TGTGCCAGCAGCAGACAGGGGAGGGAGCAGTTCTTC. It translates to CASSRQGREQFF. The whole variable domain, filled in from reference TRBV7-3 and TRBJ2-1, reads GAGVSQTPSNKVTEKGKYVELRCDPISGHTALYWYRQSLGQGPEFLIYFQGTGAADDSGLPNDRFFAVRPEGSVSTLKIQRTERGDSAVYLCASSRQGREQFFGPGTRLTVL.

The gene calls are TRBV5-4 and TRBJ2-4; tentatively, D is TRBD1 or TRBD2 (6 bases each). V lost 0 bases and J 1 base, leaving 11 bases between the germline ends. Germline V CDR1 and CDR2: SGHNT, YYREEE (reference sequence). The CDR3 sequence is 16 residues long. The CDR3 loop reads CASSLVSGAAKNIQYF. Here the CDR3 DNA reads TGTGCCAGCAGCTTGGTTTCGGGGGCCGCCAAAAACATTCAGTACTTC.

This clonotype has only a few counts. V and J are TRBV28 and TRBJ1-3; D uncertain. V was shortened by 1 base and J by 0 bases, with 7 bases between the two germline ends. The CDR3 contains 15 residues. Germline loops: CDR1 MDHEN, CDR2 SYDVKM. The CDR3 nucleotides are TGTGCCAGCAGTTTATACAAGGACTCTGGAAACACCATATATTTT. Translating gives CASSLYKDSGNTIYF.

The chain carries TRBV7-9 and TRBJ1-1, with TRBD1 as a possible D gene (6 bases). The V end lost 4 bases, the J end lost 3 bases, and 9 bases lay between the germline ends. The CDR3 has 13 residues. Germline values: CDR1 SEHNR, CDR2 FQNEAQ (reference sequence). CDR3 bases: TGTGCCAGCAGCTGGGACACCTACACTGAAGCTTTCTTT. It yields the protein CASSWDTYTEAFF.

The chain links TRBV10-3 to TRBJ2-1; possible D gene TRBD2, 5 bases. CDR3 length: 14 amino acids. Trimming cost V 10 bases and J 0 bases, with 13 bases left between them. The germline V gene has CDR1 ENHRY and CDR2 SYGVKD. The CDR3 sequence: CATALGNSYNEQFF. CDR3 in DNA: TGTGCCACCGCCCTCGGGAACTCCTACAATGAGCAGTTCTTC.

The chain combines TRBV4-1 with TRBJ2-2; tentative D call: TRBD2 (5 bases). V was cut by 2 bases and J by 6 bases, with 16 bases left in between. The CDR3 totals 16 residues. Germline lookup yields CDR1 MGHRA and CDR2 YSYEKL. The CDR3 loop reads CASSQPPGVVAGELFF. For the CDR3, the DNA is TGCGCCAGCAGCCAACCCCCCGGGGTAGTCGCCGGGGAGCTGTTTTTT.

This clonotype was counted many times. This chain joins TRBV12-3 or TRBV12-4 and TRBJ1-2; D might be TRBD1 (5 bases). The CDR3 spans 14 residues. Deletions cut 5 bases from V and 4 bases from J, with 14 bases between. The CDR3 bases are TGTGCCAGCAGTCCCCAGGGTTTGGGCTATGGCTACACCTTC. It is translated as CASSPQGLGYGYTF.

This clonotype was observed at least ten times. The chain uses TRBV7-2 and TRBJ2-2; D might be TRBD2 (6 bases). Germline CDR1 SGHTA, CDR2 FQGNSA. The CDR3 is made up of 15 amino acids. Between the trimmed V and J ends, which lost 4 bases and 4 bases, there was a span of 13 bases. The CDR3: CASSWTGASTGELFF. The CDR3 DNA reads TGTGCCAGCAGCTGGACGGGAGCGAGCACCGGGGAGCTGTTTTTT.

The chain recombines TRBV28 with TRBJ2-5, with D unresolved. The V and J ends lost 5 bases and 2 bases respectively, with 12 bases between them. CDR1 and CDR2 (germline): MDHEN, SYDVKM. This CDR3 region has 14 residues. The CDR3 reads CASSMLTMQETQYF. The CDR3 DNA reads as TGTGCCAGCAGTATGCTGACCATGCAAGAGACCCAGTACTTC.

This clonotype was observed a handful of times. This sequence joins TRBV7-6 and TRBJ2-1; 10 bases fit TRBD2. Trimming cost V 7 bases and J 0 bases; bases outside gene matches: 9. CDR3 size: 17 residues. The germline CDR1 and CDR2 sequences are SGHVS and FNYEAQ. The CDR3 protein is CASNPASGRNSYNEQFF. The CDR3 nucleotides are TGTGCCAGCAACCCGGCTAGCGGGAGAAACTCCTACAATGAGCAGTTCTTC.

The chain recombines TRBV7-2 with TRBJ2-3; 13 nucleotides agree with TRBD2. CDR3 length equals 17 residues. From germline, CDR1 is SGHTA and CDR2 FQGNSA. The ends lost 5 bases at V and 6 bases at J; junction bases unmatched: 11. This CDR3 reads CASSPPRLAGGGDTQYF. CDR3 DNA sequence: TGTGCCAGCAGCCCCCCCCGACTAGCGGGAGGCGGGGATACGCAGTATTTT.

J is TRBJ1-4 and V is TRBV28, with D uncertain. Germline V gene sequence: CDR1 MDHEN, CDR2 SYDVKM. The CDR3 is 13 amino acids. Deletions cut 8 bases from V and 2 bases from J, with 9 bases between. The CDR3 nucleotides are TGTGCCAGCCTTAGGGTGACTAATGAAAAACTGTTTTTT. It is translated as CASLRVTNEKLFF. Complete variable domain (other parts from reference TRBV28 and TRBJ1-4): DVKVTQSSRYLVKRTGEKVFLECVQDMDHENMFWYRQDPGLGLRLIYFSYDVKMKEKGDIPEGYSVSREKKERFSLILESASTNQTSMYLCASLRVTNEKLFFGSGTQLSVL.

V is TRBV6-5 and J is TRBJ1-6; D gene uncertain. The CDR3 is 12 amino acids. The germline V gene has CDR1 MNHEY and CDR2 SVGAGI. V lost 6 bases to trimming and J lost 7 bases, with 7 bases between them. CDR3 loop: CASREGNSPLHF. Written as DNA, the CDR3 is TGTGCCAGCAGGGAGGGAAATTCACCCCTCCACTTT.

The chain employs TRBV7-2 and TRBJ1-3; D unresolved. From germline, CDR1 is SGHTA and CDR2 FQGNSA. This CDR3 is 13 amino acids long. V lost 0 bases and J 3 bases, leaving 3 bases between the germline ends. The CDR3 spells CASSLANGNTIYF. In DNA, the CDR3 is TGTGCCAGCAGCTTAGCGAATGGAAACACCATATATTTT.

The gene calls are TRBV19 and TRBJ2-1; TRBD1 is a possible D gene (6 bases). Germline V gene data show CDR1 as LNHDA and CDR2 as SQIVND (reference sequence). The CDR3 loop spans 15 amino acids. Trimming took 3 bases from V and 2 from J, leaving 11 bases between them. The CDR3 nucleotides are TGTGCCAGTAGTATCTGGGGACAAGCCTACAATGAGCAGTTCTTC. Residues: CASSIWGQAYNEQFF.

This clonotype was found many times. The chain links TRBV7-8 to TRBJ1-1; unclear D gene. This CDR3 is built from 15 residues. CDR1 is SGHVS and CDR2 is FQNEAQ in the germline V gene. V was shortened by 2 bases and J by 4 bases, with 14 bases between the two germline ends. The CDR3, as DNA: TGTGCCAGCAGCTTATCCTCGCAGTCTGGCACTGAAGCTTTCTTT. The encoded protein is CASSLSSQSGTEAFF.

This sequence joins TRBV7-2 and TRBJ2-7; perhaps TRBD2 as D (7 bases). V shed 4 bases and J shed 2 bases, with 24 bases lying between them. Germline assignment: CDR1 SGHTA and CDR2 FQGNSA. The CDR3 has 18 amino acids. CDR3 DNA sequence: TGTGCCAGCAGCTCCACGAGGGGGGGGGGACGGCGAACCTACGAGCAGTACTTC. Translated: CASSSTRGGGRRTYEQYF.

The rearrangement uses TRBV5-1 and TRBJ2-1; 8 nucleotides line up with TRBD2. CDR3 length: 16 amino acids. Germline CDR1 is SGHRS and CDR2 is YFSETQ. V shed 4 bases, J shed 4 bases, and the junction held 10 bases outside the gene matches. In nucleotides, the CDR3 is TGCGCCAGCAGCCTAATAGCGGGATCAACATACAATGAGCAGTTCTTC. Its protein is CASSLIAGSTYNEQFF. Full variable domain (rest looked up from reference TRBV5-1 and TRBJ2-1): KAGVTQTPRYLIKTRGQQVTLSCSPISGHRSVSWYQQTPGQGLQFLFEYFSETQRNKGNFPGRFSGRQFSNSRSEMNVSTLELGDSALYLCASSLIAGSTYNEQFFGPGTRLTVL.

V is TRBV7-6 and J is TRBJ2-4; D not resolved. Deletions cut 4 bases from V and 0 bases from J, with 19 bases between. The CDR3 length is 18 residues. Germline V CDR1 and CDR2: SGHVS, FNYEAQ. The CDR3 region has the DNA TGTGCCAGCAGCTCAGGAGTAGGCACCTCACTAGCCAAAAACATTCAGTACTTC. Amino acid sequence: CASSSGVGTSLAKNIQYF.